The text below deals with one T cell receptor (beta chain). Its antigen is unknown. This sample is drawn from a study of T cells in Graves' hyperthyroidism and ophthalmopathy. General observations from the study: Ophthalmopathy was predicted by the model a median of around 5.9 months ahead of onset. The majority of expanded thyroid clonotypes above 0.001 also appeared in blood. Using 13 V-J features, a model discriminated ophthalmopathy from stable hyperthyroidism.

Together with thyroid ultrasound, orbital computed tomography, serum thyroxine and TRAb, clinical symptoms were used for diagnoses. Regions amplified from RNA transcripts were the TCR beta CDR3 regions. Primed by the HTBI set, a first-round RT-PCR was run on the TCR CDR3. TCRdb used MiXCR to reprocess the multiplex PCR reads, holding one entry per CDR3 protein. This table has around 600,000 distinct CDR3 sequences, 14% appearing once. V was trimmed by 6 bases and J by 1 base, leaving 15 bases between them. The germline CDR1 and CDR2 sequences are LNHDA and SQIVND (reference sequence). The CDR3 is 15 amino acids.

This sequence originates from a woman between 18 and 30 years old with Graves' ophthalmopathy. Input material: blood. V is TRBV19 and J is TRBJ2-5; weak D call: TRBD1 (6 bases). CDR3 sequence: CASRSLGQIQETQYF. CDR3 nucleotides: TGTGCCAGTAGGAGCCTCGGACAGATCCAAGAGACCCAGTACTTC.